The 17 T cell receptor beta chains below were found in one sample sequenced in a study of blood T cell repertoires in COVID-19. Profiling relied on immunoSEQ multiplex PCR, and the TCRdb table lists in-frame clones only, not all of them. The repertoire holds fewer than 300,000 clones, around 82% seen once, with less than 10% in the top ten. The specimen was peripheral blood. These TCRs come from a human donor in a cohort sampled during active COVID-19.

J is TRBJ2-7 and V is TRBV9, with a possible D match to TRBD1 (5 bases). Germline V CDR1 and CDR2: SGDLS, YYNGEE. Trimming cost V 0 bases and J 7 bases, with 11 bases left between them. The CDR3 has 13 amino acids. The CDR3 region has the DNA TGTGCCAGCAGCGTAGCCCCAGGGTATGAGCAGTACTTC. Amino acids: CASSVAPGYEQYF.

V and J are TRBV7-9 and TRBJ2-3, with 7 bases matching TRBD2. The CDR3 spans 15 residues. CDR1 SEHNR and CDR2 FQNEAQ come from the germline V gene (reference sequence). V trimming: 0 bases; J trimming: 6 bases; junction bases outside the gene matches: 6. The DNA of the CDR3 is TGTGCCAGCAGCTTAGCGGTTAGCGGGTCCGATACGCAGTATTTT. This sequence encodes CASSLAVSGSDTQYF.

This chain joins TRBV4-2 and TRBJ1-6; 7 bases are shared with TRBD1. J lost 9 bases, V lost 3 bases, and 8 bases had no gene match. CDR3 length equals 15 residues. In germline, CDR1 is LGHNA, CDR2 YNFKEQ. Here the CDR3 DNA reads TGTGCCAGCAGCCATTTCCGGGACAGTGGTTCACCCCTCCACTTT. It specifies CASSHFRDSGSPLHF.

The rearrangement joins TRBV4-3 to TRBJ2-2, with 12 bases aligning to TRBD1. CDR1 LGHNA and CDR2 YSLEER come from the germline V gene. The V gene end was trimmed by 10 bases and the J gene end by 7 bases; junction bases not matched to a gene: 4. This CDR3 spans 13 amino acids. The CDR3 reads CATGTGGFGELFF. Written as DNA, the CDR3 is TGCGCCACCGGGACAGGGGGCTTCGGGGAGCTGTTTTTT.

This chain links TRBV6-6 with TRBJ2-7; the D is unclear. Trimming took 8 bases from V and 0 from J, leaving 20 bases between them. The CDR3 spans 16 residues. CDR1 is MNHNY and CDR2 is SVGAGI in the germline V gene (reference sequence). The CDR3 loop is CASVRSLLARSYEQYF. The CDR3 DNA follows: TGTGCCAGCGTTCGATCGCTGCTGGCCCGCTCCTACGAGCAGTACTTC.

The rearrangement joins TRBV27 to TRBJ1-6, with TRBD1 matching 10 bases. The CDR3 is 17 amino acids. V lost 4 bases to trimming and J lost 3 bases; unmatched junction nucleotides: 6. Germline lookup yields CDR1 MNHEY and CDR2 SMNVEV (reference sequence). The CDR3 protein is CASSSGQGGSYNSPLHF. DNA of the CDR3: TGTGCCAGCAGTTCCGGACAGGGGGGGAGCTATAATTCACCCCTCCACTTT.

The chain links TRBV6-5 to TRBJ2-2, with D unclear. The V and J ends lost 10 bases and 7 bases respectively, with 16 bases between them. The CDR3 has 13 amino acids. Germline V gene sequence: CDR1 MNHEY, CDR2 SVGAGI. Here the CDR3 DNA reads TGTGCCATCTCGAGTGAGCGTGGCGGGGAGCTGTTTTTT. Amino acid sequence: CAISSERGGELFF.

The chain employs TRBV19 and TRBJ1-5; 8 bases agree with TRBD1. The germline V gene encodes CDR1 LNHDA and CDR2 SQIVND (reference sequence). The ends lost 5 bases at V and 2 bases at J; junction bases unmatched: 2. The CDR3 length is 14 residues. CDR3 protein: CASSLTGGNQPQHF. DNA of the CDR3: TGTGCCAGTAGTTTGACAGGGGGCAATCAGCCCCAGCATTTT.

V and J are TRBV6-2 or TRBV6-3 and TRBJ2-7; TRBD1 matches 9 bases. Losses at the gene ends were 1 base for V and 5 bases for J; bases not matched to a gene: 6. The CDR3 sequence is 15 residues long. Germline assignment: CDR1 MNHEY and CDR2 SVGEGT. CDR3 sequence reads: CASSYFPGQGHEQYF. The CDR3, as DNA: TGTGCCAGCAGTTACTTTCCGGGACAGGGTCACGAGCAGTACTTC.

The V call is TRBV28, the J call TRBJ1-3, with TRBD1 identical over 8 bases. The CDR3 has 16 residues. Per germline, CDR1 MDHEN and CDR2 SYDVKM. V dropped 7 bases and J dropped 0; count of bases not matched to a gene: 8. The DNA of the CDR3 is TGTGCCAGCACCTTCGGACAGGGTAACTCTGGAAACACCATATATTTT. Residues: CASTFGQGNSGNTIYF.

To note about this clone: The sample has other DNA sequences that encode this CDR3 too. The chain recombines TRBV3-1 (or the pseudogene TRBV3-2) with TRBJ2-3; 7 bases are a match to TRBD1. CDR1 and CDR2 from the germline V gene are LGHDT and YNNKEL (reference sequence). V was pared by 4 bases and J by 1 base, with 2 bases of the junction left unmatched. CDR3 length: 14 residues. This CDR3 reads CASSRDRGTDTQYF. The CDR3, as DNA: TGTGCCAGCAGCCGGGACAGAGGCACAGATACGCAGTATTTT.

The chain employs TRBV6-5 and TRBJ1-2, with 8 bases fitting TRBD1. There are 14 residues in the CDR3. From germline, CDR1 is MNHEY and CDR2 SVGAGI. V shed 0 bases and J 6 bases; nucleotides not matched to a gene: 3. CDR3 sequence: CASSYSTGVDGYTF. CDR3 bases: TGTGCCAGCAGTTACTCGACAGGGGTGGATGGCTACACCTTC.

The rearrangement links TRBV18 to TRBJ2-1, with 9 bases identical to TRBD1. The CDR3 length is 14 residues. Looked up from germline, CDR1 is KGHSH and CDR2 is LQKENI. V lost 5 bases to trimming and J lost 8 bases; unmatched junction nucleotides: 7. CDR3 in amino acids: CASSSGTGLDEQFF. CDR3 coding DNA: TGTGCCAGCTCATCGGGGACAGGGTTGGATGAGCAGTTCTTC.

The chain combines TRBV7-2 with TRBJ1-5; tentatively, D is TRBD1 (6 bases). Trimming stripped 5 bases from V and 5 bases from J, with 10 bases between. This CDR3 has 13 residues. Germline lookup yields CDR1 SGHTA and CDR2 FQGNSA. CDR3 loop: CASSLDRDQPQHF. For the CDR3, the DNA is TGTGCCAGCAGCCTGGACAGAGATCAGCCCCAGCATTTT. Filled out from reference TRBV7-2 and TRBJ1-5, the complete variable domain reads GAGVSQSPSNKVTEKGKDVELRCDPISGHTALYWYRQSLGQGLEFLIYFQGNSAPDKSGLPSDRFSAERTGGSVSTLTIQRTQQEDSAVYLCASSLDRDQPQHFGDGTRLSIL.

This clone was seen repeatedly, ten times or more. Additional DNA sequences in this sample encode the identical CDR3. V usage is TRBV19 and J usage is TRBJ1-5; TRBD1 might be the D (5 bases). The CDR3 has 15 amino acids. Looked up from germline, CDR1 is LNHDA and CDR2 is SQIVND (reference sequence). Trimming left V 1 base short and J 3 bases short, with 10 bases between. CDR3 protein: CASSIAGGSNQPQHF. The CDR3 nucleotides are TGTGCCAGTAGTATAGCGGGGGGGTCCAATCAGCCCCAGCATTTT.

This chain's CDR3 is CASTPGGSGNTIYF. In nucleotides, the CDR3 is TGTGCCAGTACCCCGGGTGGATCTGGAAACACCATATATTTT. The chain carries TRBV19 and TRBJ1-3, with D unclear. Germline V gene sequence: CDR1 LNHDA, CDR2 SQIVND (reference sequence). V dropped 7 bases and J dropped 1 base, with 11 bases sitting between them. This CDR3 has 14 amino acids.

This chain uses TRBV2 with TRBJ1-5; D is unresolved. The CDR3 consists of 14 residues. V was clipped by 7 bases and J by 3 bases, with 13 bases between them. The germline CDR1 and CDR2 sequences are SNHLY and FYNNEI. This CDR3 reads CASNPGGNNQPQHF. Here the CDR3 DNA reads TGTGCCAGCAACCCCGGAGGAAACAATCAGCCCCAGCATTTT.